This T cell receptor beta chain was identified during a study of cytomegalovirus exposure and HLA in healthy donors. Germline CDR1 is MNHGY and CDR2 is SVAAGI. Trimming left V 0 bases short and J 2 bases short, with 5 bases between. This CDR3 has 15 residues. 60 Vbeta and 13 Jbeta primers were used in PCR. Profiled with immunoSEQ multiplex PCR; TCRdb holds only in-frame clones, not every one. The sample carries 130,000 or so clones, around 78% recorded once. The origin of this receptor is a man aged 40-50 years in good health and CMV-seronegative. Sequencing input: PBMCs. The chain joins TRBV6-9 to TRBJ2-6; D is ambiguous. CDR3 sequence (DNA): TGTGCCAGCAGTTATTCAACAGCTGGGGCCAACGTCCTGACTTTC. This translates into CASSYSTAGANVLTF.